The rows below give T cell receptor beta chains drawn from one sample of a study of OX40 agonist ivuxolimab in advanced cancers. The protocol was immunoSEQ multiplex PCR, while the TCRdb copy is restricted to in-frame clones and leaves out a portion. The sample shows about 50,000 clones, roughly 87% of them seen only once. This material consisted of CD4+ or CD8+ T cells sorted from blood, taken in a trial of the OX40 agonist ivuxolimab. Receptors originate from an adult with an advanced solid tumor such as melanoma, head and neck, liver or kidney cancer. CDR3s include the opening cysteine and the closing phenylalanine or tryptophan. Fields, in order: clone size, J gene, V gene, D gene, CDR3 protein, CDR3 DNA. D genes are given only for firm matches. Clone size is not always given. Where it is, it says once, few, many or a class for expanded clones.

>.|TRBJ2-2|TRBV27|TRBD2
CASSPFIAGGYTGELFF
TGTGCCAGCAGCCCCTTCATAGCGGGAGGTTACACCGGGGAGCTGTTTTTT
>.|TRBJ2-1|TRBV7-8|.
CASNIGVNEQFF
TGTGCCAGCAATATAGGGGTCAATGAGCAGTTCTTC
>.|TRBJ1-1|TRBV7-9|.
CASSTHTSISTEAFF
TGTGCCAGCAGTACACATACATCCATATCAACTGAAGCTTTCTTT
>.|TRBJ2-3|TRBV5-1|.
CATTTGKGTDTQYF
TGCGCCACCACTACAGGGAAGGGTACAGATACGCAGTATTTT
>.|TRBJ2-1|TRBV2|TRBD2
CASSELGGSSYNEQFF
TGTGCCAGCAGTGAATTGGGCGGGAGCTCCTACAATGAGCAGTTCTTC
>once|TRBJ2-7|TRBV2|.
CASSEAAYEQYF
TGTGCCAGCAGTGAAGCGGCCTACGAGCAGTACTTC
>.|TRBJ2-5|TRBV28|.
CASSSPVYDRPREQYF
TGTGCCAGCAGTTCCCCCGTGTACGATCGCCCGCGAGAGCAGTACTTC
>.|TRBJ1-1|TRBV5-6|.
CASSPLEMNTEAFF
TGTGCCAGCAGCCCCTTGGAAATGAACACTGAAGCTTTCTTT
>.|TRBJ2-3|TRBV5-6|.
CASSFGIGTDTQYF
TGTGCCAGCAGCTTCGGAATTGGCACAGATACGCAGTATTTT
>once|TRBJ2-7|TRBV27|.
CASSFGPVYEQYF
TGTGCCAGCAGTTTCGGTCCAGTCTACGAGCAGTACTTC
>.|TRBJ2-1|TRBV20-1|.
CSASTNEQFF
TGCAGTGCTTCCACCAATGAGCAGTTCTTC
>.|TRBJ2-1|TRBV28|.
CASSAIGIRSYNEQFF
TGTGCCAGCAGTGCTATCGGGATAAGGTCCTACAATGAGCAGTTCTTC
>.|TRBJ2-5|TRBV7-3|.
CASSPSRGSETQYF
TGTGCCAGCAGCCCGAGTCGTGGCTCGGAGACCCAGTACTTC
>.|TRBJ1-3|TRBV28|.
CASSHYSGNTIYF
TGTGCCAGCAGTCATTACTCTGGAAACACCATATATTTT
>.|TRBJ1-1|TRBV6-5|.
CASSGRPYINTEAFF
TGTGCCAGCAGTGGGAGACCCTACATCAACACTGAAGCTTTCTTT
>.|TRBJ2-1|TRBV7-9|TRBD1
CASRKQGSTYNEQFF
TGTGCCAGCAGAAAACAGGGGAGCACCTACAATGAGCAGTTCTTC
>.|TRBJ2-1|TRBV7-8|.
CASSLVLGGAYNEQFF
TGTGCCAGCAGCTTAGTTCTTGGGGGCGCGTACAATGAGCAGTTCTTC
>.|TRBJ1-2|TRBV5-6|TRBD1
CASSPGQGGYGYTF
TGTGCCAGCAGCCCCGGACAGGGTGGCTATGGCTACACCTTC
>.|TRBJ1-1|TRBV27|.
CASRTNTEAFF
TGTGCCAGCAGAACAAACACTGAAGCTTTCTTT
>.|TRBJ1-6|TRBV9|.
CASSVEGRLAYNSPLHF
TGTGCCAGCAGCGTAGAAGGGAGACTAGCCTATAATTCACCCCTCCACTTT
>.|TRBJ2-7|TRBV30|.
CAWGGGDSPYEQYF
TGTGCCTGGGGGGGCGGTGACAGCCCCTACGAGCAGTACTTC
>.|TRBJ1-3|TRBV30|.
CAWSVGNSGNTIYF
TGTGCCTGGAGTGTAGGGAACTCTGGAAACACCATATATTTT
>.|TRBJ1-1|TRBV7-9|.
CASSPTSGKNTEAFF
TGTGCCAGCAGCCCAACCTCCGGGAAGAACACTGAAGCTTTCTTT
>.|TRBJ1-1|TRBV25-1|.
CASRAGSVTFF
TGTGCCAGCAGGGCGGGCAGTGTTACTTTCTTT
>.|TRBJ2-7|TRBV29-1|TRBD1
CSVERQGYEQYF
TGCAGCGTTGAAAGACAGGGGTACGAGCAGTACTTC
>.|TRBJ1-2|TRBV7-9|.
CASSSSAPVQETDYGYTF
TGTGCCAGCAGCTCGTCGGCGCCAGTCCAGGAGACCGACTATGGCTACACCTTC
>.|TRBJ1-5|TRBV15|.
CATSASPGKNPGQPQHF
TGTGCCACCAGCGCTTCACCGGGTAAAAATCCTGGCCAGCCCCAGCATTTT
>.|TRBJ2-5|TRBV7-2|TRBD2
CASSPGTTYLGTQYF
TGTGCCAGCAGCCCGGGGACTACCTACCTCGGGACCCAGTACTTC
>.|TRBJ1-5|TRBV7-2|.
CASSSFGRAGKEQPQHF
TGTGCCAGCAGCTCCTTTGGCCGGGCAGGGAAGGAGCAGCCCCAGCATTTT
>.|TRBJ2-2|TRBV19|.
CASSAGPIGELFF
TGTGCCAGTAGCGCCGGACCCATAGGGGAGCTGTTTTTT
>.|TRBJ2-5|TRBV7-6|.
CASSLGVTETQYF
TGTGCCAGCAGCTTAGGAGTTACGGAGACCCAGTACTTC
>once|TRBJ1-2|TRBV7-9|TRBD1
CASTPVTGEGYGYTF
TGTGCCAGCACCCCCGTGACAGGGGAGGGCTATGGCTACACCTTC
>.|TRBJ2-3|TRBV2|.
CASRTIDTQYF
TGTGCCAGCAGGACTATAGATACGCAGTATTTT
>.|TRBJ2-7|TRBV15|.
CATSRALVPYEQYF
TGTGCCACCAGCAGAGCACTAGTCCCCTACGAGCAGTACTTC
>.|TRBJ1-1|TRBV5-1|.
CASSLGDTEAFF
TGCGCCAGCAGCTTGGGCGACACTGAAGCTTTCTTT
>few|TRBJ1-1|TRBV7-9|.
CASSLEHKNTEAFF
TGTGCCAGCAGCTTAGAACATAAGAACACTGAAGCTTTCTTT
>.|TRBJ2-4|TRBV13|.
CASSLEGGFTGKNIQYF
TGTGCCAGCAGCTTAGAAGGGGGATTCACCGGGAAAAACATTCAGTACTTC
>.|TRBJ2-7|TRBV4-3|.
CASSQEGWDEQYF
TGCGCCAGCAGCCAAGAAGGGTGGGACGAGCAGTACTTC
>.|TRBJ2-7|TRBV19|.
CASSTDSSYEQYF
TGTGCCAGTAGTACCGACTCCTCCTACGAGCAGTACTTC
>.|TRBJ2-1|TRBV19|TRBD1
CASSIRGGEYNEQFF
TGTGCCAGTAGTATCAGAGGGGGCGAGTACAATGAGCAGTTCTTC
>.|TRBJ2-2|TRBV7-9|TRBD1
CAIIYLTGVPTGELFF
TGTGCCATCATTTATTTGACAGGGGTTCCCACCGGGGAGCTGTTTTTT
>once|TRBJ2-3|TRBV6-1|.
CASSAGLDTQYF
TGTGCCAGCAGCGCAGGGTTAGATACGCAGTATTTT
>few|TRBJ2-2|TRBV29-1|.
CSDRVRTGELFF
TGCAGCGACAGGGTCAGAACCGGGGAGCTGTTTTTT
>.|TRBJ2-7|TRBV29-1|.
CSVEVAGWDEQYF
TGCAGCGTTGAAGTAGCAGGGTGGGACGAGCAGTACTTC
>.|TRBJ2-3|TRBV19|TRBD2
CASSQLAVGTDTQYF
TGTGCCAGTAGCCAACTAGCGGTCGGAACAGATACGCAGTATTTT
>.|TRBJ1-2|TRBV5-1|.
CASSFGGESYGYTF
TGCGCCAGCAGCTTCGGGGGCGAGAGCTATGGCTACACCTTC
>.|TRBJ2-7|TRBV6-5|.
CATGGSYEQYF
TGTGCCACCGGTGGTTCCTACGAGCAGTACTTC
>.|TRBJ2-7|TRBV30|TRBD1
CAWKSGGQGSGEQYF
TGTGCCTGGAAAAGTGGGGGACAGGGTTCCGGCGAGCAGTACTTC
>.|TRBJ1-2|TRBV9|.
CAGSLGRSQGYTF
TGTGCCGGCAGCCTTGGGCGTTCCCAGGGCTACACCTTC
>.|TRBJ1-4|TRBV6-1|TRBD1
CASSELQGALDEKLFF
TGTGCCAGCAGTGAACTCCAGGGGGCGTTGGATGAAAAACTGTTTTTT
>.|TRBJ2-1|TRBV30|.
CAYNEQFF
TGTGCCTACAATGAGCAGTTCTTC
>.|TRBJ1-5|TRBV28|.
CASSSPSSPASDQPQHF
TGTGCCAGCAGTTCTCCCTCGTCCCCTGCGAGCGATCAGCCCCAGCATTTT
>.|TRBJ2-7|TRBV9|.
CASSVEGGGTNEQYF
TGTGCCAGCAGCGTAGAGGGGGGTGGAACGAACGAGCAGTACTTC
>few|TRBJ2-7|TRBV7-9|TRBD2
CASSLVAGVGYEQYF
TGTGCCAGCAGCTTAGTAGCGGGAGTAGGCTACGAGCAGTACTTC
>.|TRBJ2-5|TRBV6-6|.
CASSYMDGGTDQYF
TGTGCCAGCAGTTACATGGACGGAGGAACGGACCAGTACTTC
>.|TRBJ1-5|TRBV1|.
CTSSQVWGNQPQHF
TGCACCAGCAGCCAAGTCTGGGGTAATCAGCCCCAGCATTTT